The rows below give T cell receptor beta chains drawn from one sample of a study of identifying expanded T cells in peripheral blood. Sequencing used immunoSEQ multiplex PCR; TCRdb keeps in-frame clones, though not all of them. The table records approximately 85,000 clones, roughly 91% of them present only once. Source material: blood. The receptors were sampled from a person between 18 and 75 years old in good health. CDR3s include the opening cysteine and the closing phenylalanine or tryptophan. A D gene is named only where the DNA matches it firmly. Expanded clones are given a class, and other clones once, few, many or no size at all.

cdr3_length,d_call,clone_size,j_call,v_call,cdr3_nt,cdr3_aa
14,TRBD1,-,TRBJ1-2,TRBV13,TGTGCCAGCAGCGAGGGACAGCGTCCGGGCGGCTACACCTTC,CASSEGQRPGGYTF
14,-,-,TRBJ1-2,TRBV7-9,TGTGCCAGCAGCTTAGGACGGAACTTCTATGGCTACACCTTC,CASSLGRNFYGYTF
15,TRBD1,-,TRBJ1-5,TRBV28,TGTGCCAGCAGAGCAGGGGGCGGCTCGGATCAGCCCCAGCATTTT,CASRAGGGSDQPQHF
17,-,-,TRBJ1-2,TRBV7-9,TGTGCCAGCAGCTTATTAGGGTATCAGGCAGGGCACTATGGCTACACCTTC,CASSLLGYQAGHYGYTF
19,-,-,TRBJ2-3,TRBV9,TGTGCCAGCAGCGTAGGAGTGGTTTTCGAGGGGAGTGGAGTGGATACGCAGTATTTT,CASSVGVVFEGSGVDTQYF
11,-,-,TRBJ2-7,TRBV20-1,TGCAGTGCTAGATCCCCCTACGAGCAGTACTTC,CSARSPYEQYF
20,TRBD1,few,TRBJ2-7,TRBV4-2,TGTGCCAGCAGCCAAGGCCCCCTCAGGGGGAACTCGCCCATCACCTACGAGCAGTACTTC,CASSQGPLRGNSPITYEQYF
15,TRBD2,-,TRBJ2-5,TRBV7-9,TGTGCCAGCAGTCCAAGCGGGGGGGCGCGAGAGACCCAGTACTTC,CASSPSGGARETQYF
13,-,-,TRBJ2-7,TRBV7-6,TGTGCCAGCAGCTTAGCGCTTATATACGAGCAGTACTTC,CASSLALIYEQYF
14,-,-,TRBJ2-7,TRBV4-2,TGTGCCAGCAGCCCCGGGGTTCAACCCTACGAGCAGTACTTC,CASSPGVQPYEQYF
13,-,-,TRBJ1-1,TRBV27,TGTGCCAGCAGTTTGTTCGGCCCCACTGAAGCTTTCTTT,CASSLFGPTEAFF
13,TRBD1,-,TRBJ1-1,TRBV19,TGTGCCATCCGATCCCGGACAGGGACTGAAGCTTTCTTT,CAIRSRTGTEAFF
12,-,-,TRBJ2-1,TRBV5-6,TGTGCCAGCAGCTTGAATCGCAATGAGCAGTTCTTC,CASSLNRNEQFF
13,-,few,TRBJ2-7,TRBV19,TGTGCCAGTAGACCCGCCGGAGGGGACGAGCAGTACTTC,CASRPAGGDEQYF
14,TRBD1,-,TRBJ2-1,TRBV15,TGTGCCACCAGGAGGAGGCAGGGGGCGGGTGAGCAGTTCTTC,CATRRRQGAGEQFF
14,-,-,TRBJ2-7,TRBV19,TGTGCCAGTACTCGCGGGGACGGAGTTTACGAGCAGTACTTC,CASTRGDGVYEQYF
16,TRBD1,-,TRBJ2-7,TRBV7-9,TGTGCCAGCAGCGAGTTAGACAGGGGTGATCCCTACGAGCAGTACTTC,CASSELDRGDPYEQYF
14,TRBD1,-,TRBJ1-2,TRBV6-5,TGTGCCAGCAGTTACTCGAGACAGGGGTATGGCTACACCTTC,CASSYSRQGYGYTF
9,-,-,TRBJ2-1,TRBV10-3,TGTGCCTCAGGGGATGAGCAGTTCTTC,CASGDEQFF
16,-,-,TRBJ2-6,TRBV7-6,TGTGCCAGCAGCTTATATCCGGGATCAGGGGCCAACGTCCTGACTTTC,CASSLYPGSGANVLTF
14,-,once,TRBJ2-7,TRBV7-2,TGTGCCAGCAGCCCCCAGGGGCGGTCCTACGAGCAGTACTTC,CASSPQGRSYEQYF
15,TRBD2,-,TRBJ2-7,TRBV9,TGTGCCAGCAACTCCAACGAGAGCGGGGGCTACGAGCAGTACTTC,CASNSNESGGYEQYF
12,-,once,TRBJ2-7,TRBV11-2,TGTGCCAGCAGCGTAGGACTCTACGAGCAGTACTTC,CASSVGLYEQYF
14,-,-,TRBJ2-1,TRBV5-4,TGTGCCAGCAGCTTGGGCTTCGTAAGCAATGAGCAGTTCTTC,CASSLGFVSNEQFF
15,TRBD2,-,TRBJ2-1,TRBV4-3,TGCGCCAGCAGCCGGGGACTAGCGGCATACAATGAGCAGTTCTTC,CASSRGLAAYNEQFF
13,-,-,TRBJ1-1,TRBV28,TGTGCCAGCAGTTTCCCTGGGGTCACTGAAGCTTTCTTT,CASSFPGVTEAFF
15,-,-,TRBJ2-3,TRBV7-2,TGTGCCAGCAGCTTAGCCGCGGGCGCCACAGATACGCAGTATTTT,CASSLAAGATDTQYF
15,-,-,TRBJ1-1,TRBV9,TGTGCCAGCAGCTTCTATACAGGATTGAACACTGAAGCTTTCTTT,CASSFYTGLNTEAFF
13,-,-,TRBJ1-1,TRBV9,TGTGCCAGCAGCCTGGATGGGGGCGGTGAAGCTTTCTTT,CASSLDGGGEAFF
13,-,-,TRBJ1-1,TRBV6-5,TGTGCCAGCAGTACAAGCAGGGGTACTGAAGCTTTCTTT,CASSTSRGTEAFF
17,-,-,TRBJ1-1,TRBV4-1,TGCGCCAGCAGCTGGCACAGGGACGGGGGTGCGAACACTGAAGCTTTCTTT,CASSWHRDGGANTEAFF
14,TRBD1,-,TRBJ2-7,TRBV27,TGTGCCAGCAGTGACAGGGGAAGCTCCTACGAGCAGTACTTC,CASSDRGSSYEQYF
13,-,-,TRBJ1-2,TRBV27,TGTGCCAGCAGTTTAGGACAGTCCTATGGCTACACCTTC,CASSLGQSYGYTF
15,-,once,TRBJ2-6,TRBV27,TGTGCCAGCAGTCAAGGGTCCTCTGGGGCCAACGTCCTGACTTTC,CASSQGSSGANVLTF
16,-,-,TRBJ1-2,TRBV4-3,TGCGCCAGCAGCCACAACCGCGGGCAGGACGGGGGGGCCTACACCTTC,CASSHNRGQDGGAYTF
15,-,-,TRBJ2-2,TRBV7-6,TGTGCCAGCAGCATGGGGGTCCTACCCACCGGGGAGCTGTTTTTT,CASSMGVLPTGELFF
17,-,-,TRBJ2-6,TRBV7-2,TGTGCCAGCAGCGCCGTTCTCCTATCGACTGGGGCCAACGTCCTGACTTTC,CASSAVLLSTGANVLTF
15,-,-,TRBJ2-7,TRBV7-9,TGTGCCAGCAGCCCCTCTACAGCGGGTAGGGACGAGCAGTACTTC,CASSPSTAGRDEQYF
12,-,-,TRBJ2-1,TRBV15,TGTGCCACCAGCAGAGGGGGGAATGAGCAGTTCTTC,CATSRGGNEQFF
16,TRBD2,once,TRBJ2-7,TRBV6-5,TGTGCCAGCAGTTACTCGGCTAGCGGGGGGGCTGGCGAGCAGTACTTC,CASSYSASGGAGEQYF
14,-,once,TRBJ1-5,TRBV7-8,TGTGCCAGCAGCTTTCAACAGGTCAATCAGCCCCAGCATTTT,CASSFQQVNQPQHF
11,-,-,TRBJ2-5,TRBV18,TGTGCCAGCTCACCACAAGAGACCCAGTACTTC,CASSPQETQYF
8,-,once,TRBJ2-5,TRBV4-3,TGCGTTCGGGGGACCCAGTACTTC,CVRGTQYF
14,-,-,TRBJ2-7,TRBV5-5,TGTGCCAGCAGCCGAAGTGGGCTCTCCTACGAGCAGTACTTC,CASSRSGLSYEQYF
14,TRBD1,-,TRBJ2-7,TRBV7-6,TGTGCCAGCAGCTCCCGGACAGGGTCCTACGAGCAGTACTTC,CASSSRTGSYEQYF
11,-,-,TRBJ1-3,TRBV6-6,TGTGTGTCGGGGGTTGGAAACACCATATATTTT,CVSGVGNTIYF
14,-,-,TRBJ1-5,TRBV4-1,TGCGCCAGCAGCCAACTTAATAGCAATCAGCCCCAGCATTTT,CASSQLNSNQPQHF
12,-,-,TRBJ1-2,TRBV7-2,TGTGCCAGCAGCTCCTACGGATATGGCTACACCTTC,CASSSYGYGYTF
18,TRBD1,-,TRBJ2-6,TRBV5-1,TGCGCCAGCAGCGTCGGACCCTACAGGGGGTCTGGGGCCAACGTCCTGACTTTC,CASSVGPYRGSGANVLTF
13,-,-,TRBJ1-4,TRBV5-6,TGTGCCAGCGCTATCAAAGGGGATGAAAAACTGTTTTTT,CASAIKGDEKLFF
13,TRBD2,-,TRBJ2-1,TRBV12-5,TGTGCTAGTGCCAGACTAGCGGTCGATGAGCAGTTCTTC,CASARLAVDEQFF
13,-,-,TRBJ1-1,TRBV30,TGTGCCTGGAGCGCGGGCGTTAACACTGAAGCTTTCTTT,CAWSAGVNTEAFF
14,-,-,TRBJ1-4,TRBV7-9,TGTGCCAGCAGCTTAACAGGAGGGAATGAAAAACTGTTTTTT,CASSLTGGNEKLFF
15,TRBD1,few,TRBJ1-2,TRBV27,TGTGCCAGCAGTTTAAAGGGCACAGGGGCGTATGGCTACACCTTC,CASSLKGTGAYGYTF